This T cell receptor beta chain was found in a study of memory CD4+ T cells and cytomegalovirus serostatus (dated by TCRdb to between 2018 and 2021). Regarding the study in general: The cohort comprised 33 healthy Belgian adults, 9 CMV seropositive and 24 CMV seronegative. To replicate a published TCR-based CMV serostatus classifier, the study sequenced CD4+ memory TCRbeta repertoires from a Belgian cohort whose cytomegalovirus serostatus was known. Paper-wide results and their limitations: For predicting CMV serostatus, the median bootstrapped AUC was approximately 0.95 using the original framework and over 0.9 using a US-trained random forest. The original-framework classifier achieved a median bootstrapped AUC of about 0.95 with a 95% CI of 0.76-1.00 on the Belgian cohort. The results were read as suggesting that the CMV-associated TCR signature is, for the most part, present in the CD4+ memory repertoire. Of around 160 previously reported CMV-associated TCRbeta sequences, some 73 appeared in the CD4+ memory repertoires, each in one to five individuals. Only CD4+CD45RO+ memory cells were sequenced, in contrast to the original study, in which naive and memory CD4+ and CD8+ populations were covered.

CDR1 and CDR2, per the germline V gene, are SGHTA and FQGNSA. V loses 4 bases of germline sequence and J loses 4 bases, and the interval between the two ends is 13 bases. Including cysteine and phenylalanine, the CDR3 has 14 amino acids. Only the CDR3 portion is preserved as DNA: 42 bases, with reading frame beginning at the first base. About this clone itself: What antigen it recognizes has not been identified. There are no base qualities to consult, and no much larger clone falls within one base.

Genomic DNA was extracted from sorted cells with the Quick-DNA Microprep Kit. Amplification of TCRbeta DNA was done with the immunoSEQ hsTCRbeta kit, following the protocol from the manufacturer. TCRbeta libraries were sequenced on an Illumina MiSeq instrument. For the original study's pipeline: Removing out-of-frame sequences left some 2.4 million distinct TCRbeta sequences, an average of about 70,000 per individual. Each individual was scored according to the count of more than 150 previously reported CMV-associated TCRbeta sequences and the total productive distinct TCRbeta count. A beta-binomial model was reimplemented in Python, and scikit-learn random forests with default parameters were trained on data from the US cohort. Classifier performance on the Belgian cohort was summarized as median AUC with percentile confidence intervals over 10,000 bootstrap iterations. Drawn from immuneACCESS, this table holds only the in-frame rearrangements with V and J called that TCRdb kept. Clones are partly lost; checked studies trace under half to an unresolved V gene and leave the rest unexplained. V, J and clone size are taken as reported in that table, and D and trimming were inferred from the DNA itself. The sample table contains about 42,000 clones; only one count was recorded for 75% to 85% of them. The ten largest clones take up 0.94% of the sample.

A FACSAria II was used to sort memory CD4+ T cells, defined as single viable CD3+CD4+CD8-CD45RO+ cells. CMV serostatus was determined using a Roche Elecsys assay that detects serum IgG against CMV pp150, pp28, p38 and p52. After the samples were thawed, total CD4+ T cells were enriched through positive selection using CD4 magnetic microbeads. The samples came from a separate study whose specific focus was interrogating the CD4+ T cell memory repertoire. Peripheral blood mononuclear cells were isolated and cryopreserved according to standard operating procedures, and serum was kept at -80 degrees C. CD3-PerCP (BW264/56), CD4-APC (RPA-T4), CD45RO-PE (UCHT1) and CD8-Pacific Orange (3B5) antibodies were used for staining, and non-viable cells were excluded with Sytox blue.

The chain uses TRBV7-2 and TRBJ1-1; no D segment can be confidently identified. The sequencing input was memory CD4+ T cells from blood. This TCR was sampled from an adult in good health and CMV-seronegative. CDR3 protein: CASSSRTGATEAFF. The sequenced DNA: TGTGCCAGCAGCTCAAGGACGGGAGCCACTGAAGCTTTCTTT.